The present TCR beta chain was sequenced within a study of blood T cell repertoires in COVID-19. Germline-derived CDR1 and CDR2 are MGHDK and SYGVNS. This CDR3 has 13 amino acids. Trimming left V 3 bases short and J 4 bases short, with 9 bases between. TCRdb's copy holds only in-frame clones and misses some; the assay was immunoSEQ multiplex PCR. In the table there are about 260,000 clones, approximately 86% of which are singletons. This TCR derives from a woman between 55 and 75 years old with COVID-19, enrolled during active disease. The genes are TRBV25-1 and TRBJ1-2; D gene uncertain. Specimen: peripheral blood. Here the CDR3 reads CASSESGVYGYTF. The CDR3 DNA sequence: TGTGCCAGCAGTGAGTCGGGAGTCTATGGCTACACCTTC.